This entry lists 6 T cell receptor beta chains sequenced from one sample in a study of patients and donors after allogeneic stem cell transplantation (dated by TCRdb to about 2020). Libraries were made using RT-PCR. TCRdb names NextSeq 550 as the instrument used. TCRdb redid the processing of the public reads, applying fastp at Q25 and MiXCR, and retained in-frame beta chains. Each record represents a unique CDR3 protein, reported with the most common genes and DNA among its rows. In all, the sample holds some 880,000 distinct CDR3 sequences, and roughly 18% of those were seen once. The top ten clonotypes cover around 6% of the sample. The specimen sequenced was blood, either unsorted or a sorted T cell fraction (not recorded which). All receptors come from a human donor who was either an allogeneic HSCT recipient or a stem cell or donor lymphocyte infusion donor (not recorded which). It is not recorded whose cells these are; they may come from a transplant donor.

The chain links TRBV7-9 to TRBJ2-2; 8 bases align to TRBD1. The CDR3 sequence is 17 residues long. Looked up from germline, CDR1 is SEHNR and CDR2 is FQNEAQ (reference sequence). The ends lost 5 bases at V and 6 bases at J; junction bases unmatched: 14. The CDR3: CASSPGGAGGLPGELFF. DNA of the CDR3: TGTGCCAGCAGCCCGGGTGGGGCAGGGGGCTTGCCCGGGGAGCTGTTTTTT.

The V and J genes are TRBV7-3 and TRBJ2-3; TRBD2 matches at 9 bases. This CDR3 has 15 amino acids. The germline V gene encodes CDR1 SGHTA and CDR2 FQGTGA. J lost 0 bases, V lost 6 bases, and 4 bases had no gene match. The CDR3 coding sequence is TGTGCCAGCAGACCTAGCGGGGCTAGCACAGATACGCAGTATTTT. Its protein product is CASRPSGASTDTQYF.

The V call is TRBV10-3, the J call TRBJ2-2; 10 bases map to TRBD2. CDR3 length: 18 residues. After removal of 3 bases from V and 1 base from J, the junction contained 8 bases not matched to a gene. The germline CDR1 and CDR2 sequences are ENHRY and SYGVKD. The CDR3 bases are TGTGCCATCAGTGAATTCCGCAGGACTAGCGGGAACACCGGGGAGCTGTTTTTT. Its translation is CAISEFRRTSGNTGELFF.

The chain employs TRBV5-6 and TRBJ2-1; no clear D. Trimming shortened V by 1 base and J by 2 bases, and 10 bases separated the two germline ends. The CDR3 is made up of 15 amino acids. The germline CDR1 and CDR2 sequences are SGHDT and YYEEEE. The CDR3 DNA sequence: TGTGCCAGCAGCTTGATTGGGCGGACCTACAATGAGCAGTTCTTC. Translating gives CASSLIGRTYNEQFF.

The V gene is TRBV10-3, the J gene TRBJ2-2, with D unresolved. Per the germline V gene, CDR1 is ENHRY and CDR2 is SYGVKD. V was pared by 0 bases and J by 4 bases, with 6 bases between. The CDR3 has 14 residues. The CDR3 protein is CAISESIFTGELFF. In DNA form, the CDR3 reads TGTGCCATCAGTGAGTCGATCTTCACCGGGGAGCTGTTTTTT.

The genes are TRBV5-1 and TRBJ2-2, with 8 bases matching TRBD2. The J segment lost 5 bases and the V segment lost 4 bases, leaving 7 bases of the junction unmatched. The CDR3 loop spans 15 amino acids. The germline gives CDR1 SGHRS, CDR2 YFSETQ. This chain's CDR3 is CASSIGTRGTGELFF. The CDR3 coding sequence is TGCGCCAGCAGCATCGGGACTAGGGGAACCGGGGAGCTGTTTTTT.